This TCR beta chain was identified in a study of T cell responses to AZD1222 COVID-19 vaccine. V was cut by 1 base and J by 9 bases, with 7 bases left in between. The CDR3 is 12 amino acids. The germline V gene has CDR1 SNHLY and CDR2 FYNNEI. As to this clone: Its antigen is unidentified.

Sequencing was performed with immunoSEQ multiplex PCR; in TCRdb, only in-frame clones are kept and a portion is missing. The sample holds fewer than 150,000 clones, roughly 90% seen once. Whole-study results and caveats: Baseline serology detected seropositivity in only six or seven AZD1222 recipients. Among the donors, most were white British and more were female, and clonal diversity was possibly underestimated.

V gene TRBV2 combines with J gene TRBJ1-5; D is unclear. This specimen was peripheral blood, taken 28 days after the second AZD1222 dose. The sequence was obtained from an adult who received the AZD1222 COVID-19 vaccine. Here the CDR3 reads CASSEEIVPQHF. The DNA for the CDR3 is TGTGCCAGCAGTGAAGAGATAGTGCCCCAGCATTTT.